This entry describes one T cell receptor (beta chain). This record comes from a study of cytomegalovirus exposure and HLA in healthy donors. Germline CDR1 is MRHNA and CDR2 is SNTAGT. Deletions cut 6 bases from V and 1 base from J, with 9 bases between. CDR3 length equals 13 residues. PCR amplification relied on 60 Vbeta primers (plus 13 Jbeta primers). The assay was immunoSEQ multiplex PCR, and TCRdb's table has in-frame clones only and misses some. The repertoire holds roughly 120,000 clones, with about 68% as singletons. The clonotype originates from a woman aged 45-59 years in good health and CMV-seropositive. The chain uses TRBV6-4 and TRBJ1-1, with D perhaps TRBD1 (5 bases). The sequencing input was PBMCs. CDR3 amino acids: CASRSRENTEAFF. CDR3 nucleotide sequence: TGTGCCAGCAGATCCAGGGAGAACACTGAAGCTTTCTTT.